This T cell receptor (beta chain) was documented in a study of PD-1 blockade in classical Hodgkin lymphoma. On the study more broadly: Patients in the cohort were put on intravenous nivolumab, 3 mg/kg every 2 weeks.

As concerns this clone: Its antigen is currently unknown.

Sequencing used immunoSEQ multiplex PCR; TCRdb keeps in-frame clones, though not all of them. The table includes roughly 100,000 clones, 78% detected once. Overall study findings and caveats: What drove the repertoire differences, possibly disease activity or prior therapy, has not been defined. Newly diagnosed patients and complete responders had comparable diversity at baseline.

Specified time point: cycle 4 day 1 (C4D1), after six to seven weeks of nivolumab. Relapse was seen in all patients after autologous stem cell transplantation, and brentuximab vedotin exposure was variable. Patients had relapsed/refractory classical Hodgkin lymphoma with complete response, partial response or progressive disease as best response. The CDR3 has 14 amino acids. Germline loops: CDR1 SEHNR, CDR2 FQNEAQ (reference sequence). V was shortened by 3 bases and J by 8 bases, with 16 bases between the two germline ends. The starting material was peripheral blood mononuclear cells (PBMCs), obtained before the fourth cycle of nivolumab. The rearrangement uses TRBV7-9 and TRBJ1-1; weak D call: TRBD1 (5 bases). The TCR sequence derives from a human donor with classical Hodgkin lymphoma. The CDR3 protein is CASSFAGGLTEAFF. The DNA of the CDR3 is TGTGCCAGCAGCTTCGCGGGGGGATTGACAGAAGCTTTCTTT. The full variable domain, completed using reference TRBV7-9 and TRBJ1-1, is DTGVSQNPRHKITKRGQNVTFRCDPISEHNRLYWYRQTLGQGPEFLTYFQNEAQLEKSRLLSDRFSAERPKGSFSTLEIQRTEQGDSAMYLCASSFAGGLTEAFFGQGTRLTVV.